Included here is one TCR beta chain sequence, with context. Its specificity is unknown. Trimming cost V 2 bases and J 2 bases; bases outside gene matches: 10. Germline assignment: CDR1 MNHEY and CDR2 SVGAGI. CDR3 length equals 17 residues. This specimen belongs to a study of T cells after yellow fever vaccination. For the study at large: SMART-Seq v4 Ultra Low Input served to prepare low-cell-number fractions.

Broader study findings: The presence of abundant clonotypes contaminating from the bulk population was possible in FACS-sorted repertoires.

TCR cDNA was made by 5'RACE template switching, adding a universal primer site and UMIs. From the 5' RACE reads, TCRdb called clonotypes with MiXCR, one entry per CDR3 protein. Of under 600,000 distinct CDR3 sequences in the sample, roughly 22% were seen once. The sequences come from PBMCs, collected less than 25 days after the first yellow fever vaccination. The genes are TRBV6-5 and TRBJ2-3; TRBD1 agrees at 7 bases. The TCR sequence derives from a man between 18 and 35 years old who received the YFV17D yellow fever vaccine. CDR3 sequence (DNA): TGTGCCAGCAGTTACCCCCTCCTGGGACAGCCCACAGATACGCAGTATTTT. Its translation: CASSYPLLGQPTDTQYF.